This TCR beta chain was sequenced for a study of T cell responses to AZD1222 COVID-19 vaccine. Points from the study as a whole: Only six people who got AZD1222 tested seropositive at baseline.

In the case of this clone: What it binds is unknown.

This table comes from immunoSEQ multiplex PCR, and its TCRdb copy is limited to in-frame clones, with some not included. The sample records about 260,000 clones, approximately 93% being singletons. The germline V and J ends were trimmed by 4 bases and 8 bases, with 16 bases remaining between them. Germline V CDR1 and CDR2: SGDLS, YYNGEE. The CDR3 runs 14 residues. Sample: peripheral blood, taken on day 0 of AZD1222 vaccination. This receptor was taken from an adult in good health. The chain is built from TRBV9 and TRBJ1-5; maybe TRBD1 (5 bases). CDR3 region: CASSPWGGSEPQHF. The DNA for the CDR3 is TGTGCCAGCAGCCCATGGGGGGGAAGTGAGCCCCAGCATTTT.